These 26 T cell receptor beta chains were sequenced from one sample in a study of cytomegalovirus exposure and HLA in healthy donors. PCR amplification relied on 60 Vbeta primers (plus 13 Jbeta primers). Repertoires were generated with immunoSEQ multiplex PCR, while TCRdb's copy carries only in-frame clones and drops some. Here the sample spans 120,000 or so clones, around 84% being singletons. The sample was PBMCs. The source of these receptors is a woman aged 25 to 39 in good health and CMV-seronegative.

This clone was detected a few times. The V and J genes are TRBV4-3 and TRBJ2-1, with 10 positions matching TRBD2. The CDR3 consists of 16 residues. Germline loops: CDR1 LGHNA, CDR2 YSLEER. The ends lost 1 base at V and 7 bases at J; junction bases unmatched: 7. CDR3 sequence (DNA): TGCGCCAGCAGCCAAGCGTTTACTAGCGGGATGAATGAGCAGTTCTTC. Its translation is CASSQAFTSGMNEQFF.

This clone was recorded once. The rearrangement uses TRBV7-2 and TRBJ1-5, with no clear D. The V end was cut by 5 bases, the J end by 3 bases, with 8 bases between. The CDR3 extends over 13 amino acids. Germline lookup yields CDR1 SGHTA and CDR2 FQGNSA. CDR3 nucleotides: TGTGCCAGCAGCGCACGACACAATCAGCCCCAGCATTTT. It encodes CASSARHNQPQHF.

The chain joins TRBV14 to TRBJ2-3; 15 nucleotides match TRBD2. The CDR3 covers 16 residues. Per the germline V gene, CDR1 is SGHDN and CDR2 is FVKESK. The ends lost 3 bases at V and 5 bases at J; junction bases unmatched: 3. In DNA, the CDR3 is TGTGCCAGCAGCCAGGGACTAGCGGGAGGAGGAGATACGCAGTATTTT. Its protein is CASSQGLAGGGDTQYF.

The CDR3 sequence: CASSQGLAGGAYEQYF. For the CDR3, the DNA is TGCGCCAGCAGCCAAGGACTAGCGGGAGGGGCCTACGAGCAGTACTTC. The chain employs TRBV4-1 and TRBJ2-7, with 14 bases that match TRBD2. J was trimmed by 2 bases and V by 1 base; bases with no gene match: 1. The CDR3 totals 16 residues. Germline CDR1 reads MGHRA; CDR2 reads YSYEKL.

This chain uses TRBV30 with TRBJ1-2, with a weak D call TRBD1 (5 bases). V dropped 1 base and J dropped 4 bases, with 13 bases sitting between them. Germline values: CDR1 GTSNPN, CDR2 SVGIG (reference sequence). This CDR3 spans 14 amino acids. The CDR3 DNA sequence: TGTGCCTGGAGTGAGGCAGGGCCTCCCTATGGCTACACCTTC. The encoded protein is CAWSEAGPPYGYTF.

The CDR3 DNA is TGCAGCGTACTAGCGGGAGCAGATACGCAGTATTTT. It yields the protein CSVLAGADTQYF. This rearrangement joins TRBV29-1 to TRBJ2-3; 11 bases are a match to TRBD2. V lost 6 bases to trimming and J lost 4 bases; unmatched junction nucleotides: 0. This CDR3 contains 12 residues. The germline CDR1 and CDR2 sequences are SQVTM and ANQGSEA.

The chain is built from TRBV6-5 and TRBJ1-5, with D perhaps matching TRBD1 (6 bases). The germline V and J ends were trimmed by 4 bases and 2 bases, with 15 bases remaining between them. Germline V gives CDR1 MNHEY, CDR2 SVGAGI. CDR3 length equals 16 residues. The CDR3: CASSSQGIRGNQPQHF. The CDR3 DNA sequence: TGTGCCAGCAGTTCACAGGGCATTCGTGGCAATCAGCCCCAGCATTTT.

This sequence joins TRBV6-4 and TRBJ2-7; D unclear. Trimming took off 0 bases at V and 5 bases at J, with 14 bases between the two ends. From germline, CDR1 is MRHNA and CDR2 SNTAGT. CDR3 length: 15 amino acids. In DNA, the CDR3 is TGTGCCAGCAGTGACTCGAATGGGCCCTTGCACGAGCAGTACTTC. Amino acids: CASSDSNGPLHEQYF.

Here the CDR3 reads CASRRTGTNEKLFF. CDR3 nucleotides: TGTGCCAGCCGCCGAACAGGGACTAATGAAAAACTGTTTTTT. The chain recombines TRBV25-1 with TRBJ1-4; a possible D gene is TRBD1 (6 bases). CDR3 length: 14 residues. Germline CDR1 reads MGHDK; CDR2 reads SYGVNS. Trimming stripped 8 bases from V and 2 bases from J, with 12 bases between.

The genes are TRBV6-4 and TRBJ1-5; D is possibly TRBD1 (6 bases). The germline V gene encodes CDR1 MRHNA and CDR2 SNTAGT. CDR3 length: 15 residues. The germline V and J ends were trimmed by 5 bases and 1 base, with 12 bases remaining between them. The CDR3 loop reads CASSQQGGSNQPQHF. CDR3 in DNA: TGTGCCAGCAGTCAACAGGGAGGGAGCAATCAGCCCCAGCATTTT.

The rearrangement uses TRBV29-1 and TRBJ1-1; 8 bases map to TRBD1. The CDR3 consists of 13 residues. CDR1 is SQVTM and CDR2 is ANQGSEA in the germline V gene. V gave up 5 bases and J gave up 3 bases; unmatched junction bases: 5. The CDR3, as DNA: TGCAGCGTTACCAGGGGGCTGGACACTGAAGCTTTCTTT. Translated, it gives CSVTRGLDTEAFF.

The rearrangement links TRBV15 to TRBJ2-7; TRBD1 matches 7 bases. Germline assignment: CDR1 LNHNV and CDR2 YYDKDF (reference sequence). J lost 2 bases, V lost 0 bases, and 4 bases had no gene match. The CDR3 runs 15 residues. This CDR3 reads CATSRDLTGAYEQYF. The CDR3 bases are TGTGCCACCAGCAGAGATCTTACAGGGGCCTACGAGCAGTACTTC.

J is TRBJ2-2 and V is TRBV30, with 11 bases that match TRBD2. The J segment lost 3 bases and the V segment lost 3 bases, leaving 9 bases of the junction unmatched. CDR3 size: 17 residues. CDR1 and CDR2 from the germline V gene are GTSNPN and SVGIG (reference sequence). Here the CDR3 reads CAWSTKGTSGYTGELFF. The DNA of the CDR3 is TGTGCCTGGAGCACAAAGGGGACTAGCGGTTACACCGGGGAGCTGTTTTTT.

This clone was counted between two and nine times. Other DNA sequences in this specimen translate into the identical CDR3. The chain recombines TRBV10-3 with TRBJ1-5; 8 bases agree with TRBD1. CDR3 size: 15 residues. CDR1 and CDR2 (germline): ENHRY, SYGVKD. With 2 bases clipped from V and 4 bases from J, the junction kept 4 bases outside the gene matches. The CDR3 nucleotides read TGTGCCATCAGTGAGGACAGGGGCGGGAATCAGCCCCAGCATTTT. Encoded protein: CAISEDRGGNQPQHF.

The rearrangement uses TRBV27 and TRBJ1-1; D is unresolved. The CDR3 is made up of 13 amino acids. CDR1 and CDR2 from the germline V gene are MNHEY and SMNVEV (reference sequence). Trimming left V 7 bases short and J 1 base short, with 10 bases between. The CDR3 bases are TGTGCCAGCAAGAGCGACGGGAACACTGAAGCTTTCTTT. Translating gives CASKSDGNTEAFF.

The rearrangement joins TRBV11-1 to TRBJ2-1; weak D call: TRBD1 (5 bases). The CDR3 is 14 residues long. The germline CDR1 and CDR2 sequences are SGHAT and FQDESV (reference sequence). The V end lost 5 bases, the J end lost 5 bases, and 13 bases lay between the germline ends. CDR3 loop: CASSPPGRDNEQFF. CDR3 in DNA: TGTGCCAGCAGCCCCCCCGGCAGGGACAATGAGCAGTTCTTC.

This clone was found once. The chain has TRBV7-2 and TRBJ1-3; TRBD1 matches 8 bases. CDR1 and CDR2 (germline): SGHTA, FQGNSA. CDR3 length equals 17 residues. V trimming: 2 bases; J trimming: 4 bases; junction bases outside the gene matches: 10. DNA of the CDR3: TGTGCCAGCAGCTTATCAGGTGCAGGGGGCTACGGAAACACCATATATTTT. The encoded protein is CASSLSGAGGYGNTIYF.

The V gene is TRBV5-1, the J gene TRBJ2-7, with 7 bases matching TRBD1. The germline V gene encodes CDR1 SGHRS and CDR2 YFSETQ. The J segment lost 6 bases and the V segment lost 2 bases, leaving 11 bases of the junction unmatched. This CDR3 region has 15 residues. CDR3 nucleotide sequence: TGCGCCAGCAGCTTAGGGACAGCGCCGTCGGGCGAGCAGTACTTC. Translating gives CASSLGTAPSGEQYF.

V is TRBV4-1 and J is TRBJ2-7; TRBD2 matches at 7 bases. With 0 bases clipped from V and 7 bases from J, the junction kept 6 bases outside the gene matches. Per the germline V gene, CDR1 is MGHRA and CDR2 is YSYEKL. The CDR3 has 14 amino acids. The CDR3 nucleotides read TGCGCCAGCAGCCAAGAGGGGGGGTTTCGGGAGCAGTACTTC. It yields the protein CASSQEGGFREQYF.

The V call is TRBV7-2, the J call TRBJ2-5; 8 nucleotides agree with TRBD2. V shed 5 bases, J shed 4 bases, and the junction held 12 bases outside the gene matches. The CDR3 is made up of 16 amino acids. The germline gives CDR1 SGHTA, CDR2 FQGNSA. The CDR3 region is CASSLIAGPPGETQYF. Here the CDR3 DNA reads TGTGCCAGCAGCCTAATAGCGGGACCTCCGGGAGAGACCCAGTACTTC.

The chain joins TRBV2 to TRBJ1-3; the D is unclear. Trimming took off 8 bases at V and 1 base at J, with 6 bases between the two ends. CDR1 is SNHLY and CDR2 is FYNNEI in the germline V gene. The CDR3 runs to 12 residues. In DNA form, the CDR3 reads TGTGCCAGCGGAGATTCTGGAAACACCATATATTTT. Encoded protein: CASGDSGNTIYF. The whole variable domain, filled in from reference TRBV2 and TRBJ1-3, reads EPEVTQTPSHQVTQMGQEVILRCVPISNHLYFYWYRQILGQKVEFLVSFYNNEISEKSEIFDDQFSVERPDGSNFTLKIRSTKLEDSAMYFCASGDSGNTIYFGEGSWLTVV.

The V call is TRBV16, the J call TRBJ1-3, with D unresolved. V dropped 2 bases and J dropped 1 base, with 6 bases sitting between them. The CDR3 loop spans 14 amino acids. The V gene's germline CDR1 is KGHSY and CDR2 FQNENV. Here the CDR3 DNA reads TGTGCCAGCAGCCAAGGGCAGTCTGGAAACACCATATATTTT. It yields the protein CASSQGQSGNTIYF.

The CDR3 sequence is CASSAQAGLNEKLFF. The CDR3 DNA sequence: TGTGCCAGCAGTGCCCAAGCGGGGCTGAATGAAAAACTGTTTTTT. This chain links TRBV2 with TRBJ1-4, with a possible D match to TRBD1 (5 bases). Germline V gives CDR1 SNHLY, CDR2 FYNNEI. The CDR3 totals 15 residues. Trimming left V 4 bases short and J 5 bases short, with 14 bases between.

CDR3 region: CASSLDGYSSTDTQYF. CDR3 nucleotide sequence: TGTGCCAGCAGCTTAGACGGTTACTCTAGCACAGATACGCAGTATTTT. The chain couples TRBV7-2 to TRBJ2-3; D remains ambiguous. Per the germline V gene, CDR1 is SGHTA and CDR2 is FQGNSA. Trimming took off 1 base at V and 0 bases at J, with 11 bases between the two ends. The CDR3 consists of 16 residues.

This sequence joins TRBV9 and TRBJ2-7, with D perhaps TRBD2 (5 bases). V lost 0 bases, J lost 4 bases, and 17 bases lay in between. The CDR3 length is 16 residues. Germline CDR1 reads SGDLS; CDR2 reads YYNGEE. The CDR3 DNA follows: TGTGCCAGCAGCGTAGGGTCCGGAGGAGCGTATTACGAGCAGTACTTC. This codes for CASSVGSGGAYYEQYF.

The genes are TRBV6-5 and TRBJ1-3; the D is unclear. V lost 5 bases to trimming and J lost 0 bases, with 11 bases between them. This CDR3 contains 15 residues. CDR1 and CDR2 from the germline V gene are MNHEY and SVGAGI. In DNA form, the CDR3 reads TGTGCCAGCAGTAGAGTCGCCAACTCTGGAAACACCATATATTTT. Protein sequence: CASSRVANSGNTIYF.